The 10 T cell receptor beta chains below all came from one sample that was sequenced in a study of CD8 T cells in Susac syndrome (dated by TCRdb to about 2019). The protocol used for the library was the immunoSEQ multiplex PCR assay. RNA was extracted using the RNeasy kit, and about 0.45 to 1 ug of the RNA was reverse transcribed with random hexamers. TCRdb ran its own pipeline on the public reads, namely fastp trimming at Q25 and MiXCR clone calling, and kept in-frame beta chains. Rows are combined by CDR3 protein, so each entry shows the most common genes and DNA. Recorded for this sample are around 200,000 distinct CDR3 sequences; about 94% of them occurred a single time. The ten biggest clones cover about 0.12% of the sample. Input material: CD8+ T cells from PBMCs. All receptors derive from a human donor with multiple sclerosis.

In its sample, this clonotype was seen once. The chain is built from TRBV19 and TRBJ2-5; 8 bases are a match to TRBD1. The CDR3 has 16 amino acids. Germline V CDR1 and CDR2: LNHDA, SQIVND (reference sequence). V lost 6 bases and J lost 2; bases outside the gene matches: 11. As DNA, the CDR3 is TGTGCCAGTAGGGGGGCGACAGGGGTATTTCAAGAGACCCAGTACTTC. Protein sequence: CASRGATGVFQETQYF.

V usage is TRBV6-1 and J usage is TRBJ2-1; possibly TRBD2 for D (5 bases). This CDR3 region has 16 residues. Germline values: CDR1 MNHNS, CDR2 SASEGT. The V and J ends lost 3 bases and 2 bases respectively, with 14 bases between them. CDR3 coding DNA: TGTGCCAGCAGTGAGGAGCCGGGGATCACCTACAATGAGCAGTTCTTC. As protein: CASSEEPGITYNEQFF.

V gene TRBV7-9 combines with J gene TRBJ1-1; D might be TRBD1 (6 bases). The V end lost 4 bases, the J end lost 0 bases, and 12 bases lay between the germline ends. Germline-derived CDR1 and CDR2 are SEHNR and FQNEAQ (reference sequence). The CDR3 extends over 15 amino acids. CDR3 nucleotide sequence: TGTGCCAGCAGCTCGTTTACAGGGATGAACACTGAAGCTTTCTTT. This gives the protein CASSSFTGMNTEAFF.

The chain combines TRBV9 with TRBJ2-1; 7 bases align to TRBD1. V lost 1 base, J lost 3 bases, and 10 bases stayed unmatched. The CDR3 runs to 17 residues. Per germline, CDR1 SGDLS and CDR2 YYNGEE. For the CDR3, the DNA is TGTGCCAGCAGCGTAAGGGAAGGGGGCAGGAACTACAATGAGCAGTTCTTC. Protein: CASSVREGGRNYNEQFF.

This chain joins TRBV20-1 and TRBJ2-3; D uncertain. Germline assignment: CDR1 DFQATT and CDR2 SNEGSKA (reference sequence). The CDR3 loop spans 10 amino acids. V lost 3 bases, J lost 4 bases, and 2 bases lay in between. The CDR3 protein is CSARADTQYF. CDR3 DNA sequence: TGCAGTGCTAGGGCAGATACGCAGTATTTT.

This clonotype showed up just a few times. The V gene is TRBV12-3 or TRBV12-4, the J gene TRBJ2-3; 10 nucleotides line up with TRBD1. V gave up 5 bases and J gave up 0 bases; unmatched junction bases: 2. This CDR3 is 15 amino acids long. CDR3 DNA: TGTGCCAGCAGTGGGGACAGGGGCAGCACAGATACGCAGTATTTT. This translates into CASSGDRGSTDTQYF.

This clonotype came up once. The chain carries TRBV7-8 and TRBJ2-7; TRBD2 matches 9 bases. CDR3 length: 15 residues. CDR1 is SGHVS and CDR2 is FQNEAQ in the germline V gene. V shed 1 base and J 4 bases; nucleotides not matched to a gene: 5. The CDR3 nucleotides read TGTGCCAGCAGCTTAGAAGGGACTAGCAGTTACGAGCAGTACTTC. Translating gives CASSLEGTSSYEQYF. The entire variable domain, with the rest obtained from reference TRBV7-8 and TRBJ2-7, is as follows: GAGVSQSPRYKVAKRGQDVALRCDPISGHVSLFWYQQALGQGPEFLTYFQNEAQLDKSGLPSDRFFAERPEGSVSTLKIQRTQQEDSAVYLCASSLEGTSSYEQYFGPGTRLTVT.

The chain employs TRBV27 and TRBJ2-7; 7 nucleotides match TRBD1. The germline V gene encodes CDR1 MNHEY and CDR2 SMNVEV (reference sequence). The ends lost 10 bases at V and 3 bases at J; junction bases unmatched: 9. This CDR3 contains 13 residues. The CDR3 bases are TGTGCCACCGCGGACAGGTCGGACTACGAGCAGTACTTC. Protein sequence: CATADRSDYEQYF.

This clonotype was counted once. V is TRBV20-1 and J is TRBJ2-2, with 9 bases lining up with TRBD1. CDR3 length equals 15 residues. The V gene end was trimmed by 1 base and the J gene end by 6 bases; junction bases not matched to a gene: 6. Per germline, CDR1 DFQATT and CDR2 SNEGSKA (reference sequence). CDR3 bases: TGCAGTGCTAGAGCGGGGACAGGGACCCCCGGGGAGCTGTTTTTT. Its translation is CSARAGTGTPGELFF.

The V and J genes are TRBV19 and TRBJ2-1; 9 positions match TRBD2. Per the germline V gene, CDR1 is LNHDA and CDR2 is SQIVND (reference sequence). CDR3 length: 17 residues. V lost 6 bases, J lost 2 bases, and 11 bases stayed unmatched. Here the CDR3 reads CASRRGGARPTYNEQFF. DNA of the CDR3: TGTGCCAGTAGGCGGGGGGGGGCCCGGCCAACCTACAATGAGCAGTTCTTC. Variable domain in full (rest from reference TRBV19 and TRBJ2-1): DGGITQSPKYLFRKEGQNVTLSCEQNLNHDAMYWYRQDPGQGLRLIYYSQIVNDFQKGDIAEGYSVSREKKESFPLTVTSAQKNPTAFYLCASRRGGARPTYNEQFFGPGTRLTVL.